This paragraph reports one T cell receptor (beta chain). Source study methods: Amplified reference gene primers provided the basis for estimating nucleated cell counts. Clones were sequenced by immunoSEQ multiplex PCR, and TCRdb holds only the in-frame ones, with some missing. The V and J calls and clone size come from that table; D and trimming were worked out from the DNA. Of around 260,000 clones in the sample, roughly 90% were seen once. The data were taken from a study of blood T cell repertoires in COVID-19. At the level of the study: Specimens from acute and convalescent COVID-19 originated in the United States, Italy and Spain. Sample material is recorded as cDNA or gDNA derived from T cells, B-cell-depleted T cells, or PBMCs.

The trim removed 4 bases at V and 4 bases at J, leaving 6 bases unmatched. The CDR3 covers 16 residues. Germline values: CDR1 KGHSH, CDR2 LQKENI. The J gene is TRBJ2-1, the V gene TRBV18, with 11 positions matching TRBD1. This receptor was taken from a woman aged 40 to 50 who had recovered from COVID-19. Sequencing used peripheral blood. The DNA for the CDR3 is TGTGCCAGCTCACGGACCGGGACAGGGGGATACAATGAGCAGTTCTTC. Translation: CASSRTGTGGYNEQFF.